The 32 T cell receptor beta chains reported below all come from one sample, sequenced in a study of T cells in Graves' hyperthyroidism and ophthalmopathy. Template material for amplifying TCR beta CDR3 regions consisted of RNA transcripts. Using the HTBI primer set, a first-round RT-PCR was run on the TCR CDR3. In TCRdb, the multiplex PCR reads were re-called with MiXCR into one record per CDR3 protein. The sample includes 500,000 to 650,000 distinct CDR3 sequences, over 35% of them seen just once. What was sequenced was peripheral blood or thyroid tissue (not recorded which). The receptors shown here come from an adult woman with Graves' disease, either hyperthyroidism or ophthalmopathy (not recorded which).

The rearrangement joins TRBV12-5 to TRBJ1-1; D is possibly TRBD1 (5 bases). Germline-derived CDR1 and CDR2 are LGHNT and FRNRAP. Trimming took 0 bases from V and 4 from J, leaving 12 bases between them. The CDR3 has 15 residues. This CDR3 is CASGLVHGHLTEAFF. The CDR3 bases are TGTGCTAGTGGTTTGGTACATGGACACCTCACTGAAGCTTTCTTT.

The chain joins TRBV7-6 to TRBJ1-2, with a weak D call TRBD1 (5 bases). Trimming shortened V by 5 bases and J by 7 bases, and 23 bases separated the two germline ends. This CDR3 spans 16 amino acids. CDR1 SGHVS and CDR2 FNYEAQ come from the germline V gene. In DNA form, the CDR3 reads TGTGCCAGCAGCCCCGGGGCAGGGCTACTGTCTTTTGGCTACACCTTC. Translating it yields CASSPGAGLLSFGYTF.

The chain carries TRBV10-2 and TRBJ2-5, with 9 bases lining up with TRBD2. CDR1 and CDR2 (germline): WSHSY, SAAADI. V was clipped by 11 bases and J by 1 base; unmatched bases: 20. The CDR3 runs to 18 residues. The DNA of the CDR3 is TGCGCCGGTGAGGGACTAGCATCCCTTGGCGGTTCCCAAGAGACCCAGTACTTC. The encoded protein is CAGEGLASLGGSQETQYF.

Turning to this clonotype: A single base separates this from a much larger clone, so it may be a read error. V is TRBV6-5 and J is TRBJ1-6; D ambiguous. This CDR3 has 15 amino acids. Germline V lookup: CDR1 MNHEY, CDR2 SVGAGI. As DNA, the CDR3 is TGTGCCGGCAGTCCTTCTCCGGGCAAAAATTCACCCCTCCACTTT. Protein: CAGSPSPGKNSPLHF.

In its sample, this clonotype was seen a few times. The V call is TRBV29-1, the J call TRBJ1-1, with 8 bases that match TRBD1. J was trimmed by 4 bases and V by 6 bases; bases with no gene match: 1. CDR3 length: 11 residues. The germline V gene encodes CDR1 SQVTM and CDR2 ANQGSEA. CDR3: CSVRGPTEAFF. The CDR3 nucleotides read TGCAGCGTCAGGGGGCCCACTGAAGCTTTCTTT.

The rearrangement links TRBV7-9 to TRBJ2-7; 9 bases map to TRBD1. The germline V gene encodes CDR1 SEHNR and CDR2 FQNEAQ (reference sequence). V lost 5 bases, J lost 3 bases, and 8 bases stayed unmatched. The CDR3 sequence is 15 residues long. The CDR3 loop reads CASSHRDREHYEQYF. CDR3 coding DNA: TGTGCCAGCAGCCACCGGGACAGGGAGCACTACGAGCAGTACTTC. Combining the CDR3 with reference TRBV7-9 and TRBJ2-7 gives the whole variable domain DTGVSQNPRHKITKRGQNVTFRCDPISEHNRLYWYRQTLGQGPEFLTYFQNEAQLEKSRLLSDRFSAERPKGSFSTLEIQRTEQGDSAMYLCASSHRDREHYEQYFGPGTRLTVT.

The chain combines TRBV7-9 with TRBJ2-5, with 12 bases fitting TRBD2. Germline CDR1 and CDR2: SEHNR and FQNEAQ (reference sequence). The V and J ends lost 3 bases and 0 bases, in that order; junction bases with no gene match: 8. This CDR3 region has 18 residues. This CDR3 reads CASSLAGLAGVHQETQYF. CDR3 in DNA: TGTGCCAGCAGCTTGGCGGGACTAGCGGGCGTCCACCAAGAGACCCAGTACTTC.

The rearrangement links TRBV20-1 to TRBJ1-1; D gene ambiguous. Trimming pared 4 bases from V and 2 bases from J, leaving 14 bases between. CDR3 length: 14 amino acids. From germline, CDR1 is DFQATT and CDR2 SNEGSKA (reference sequence). The CDR3 nucleotides are TGCAGTGCTATCTCCCCCACGCTTAACACTGAAGCTTTCTTT. This codes for CSAISPTLNTEAFF.

The chain combines TRBV10-3 with TRBJ2-5, with a tentative D call TRBD1 (6 bases). This CDR3 spans 18 amino acids. V dropped 10 bases and J dropped 7 bases, with 34 bases sitting between them. Germline lookup yields CDR1 ENHRY and CDR2 SYGVKD. The CDR3 DNA is TGTGCCACCAGATTAAACGGCCGGGACATGGGCTCGAGGGGGACCCAGTACTTC. Amino acid sequence: CATRLNGRDMGSRGTQYF.

The rearrangement uses TRBV29-1 and TRBJ1-5, with 9 bases matching TRBD1. Trimming removed 4 bases from V and 3 bases from J; junction bases left unmatched: 4. Germline CDR1 SQVTM, CDR2 ANQGSEA. This CDR3 has 14 residues. In DNA form, the CDR3 reads TGCAGCGTTGGGGGACAGGGATACAATCAGCCCCAGCATTTT. Translated, it gives CSVGGQGYNQPQHF.

V is TRBV29-1 and J is TRBJ2-7; D uncertain. CDR3 length: 11 residues. V was trimmed by 6 bases and J by 3 bases, leaving 9 bases between them. CDR1 and CDR2 (germline): SQVTM, ANQGSEA. The chain's CDR3 is CSVSSYYEQYF. As DNA, the CDR3 is TGCAGCGTATCGTCTTACTACGAGCAGTACTTC.

As concerns this clonotype: No conserved phenylalanine or tryptophan ends this CDR3, so it is likely a read error. The J gene is TRBJ1-6, the V gene TRBV5-1; D is undetermined. Germline CDR1 SGHRS, CDR2 YFSETQ. This CDR3 comprises 15 residues. As DNA, the CDR3 is TGTGCCAGCAGCTTAGAAGAGGACCTACTTTCACCCCTCCACTCT. Residues: CASSLEEDLLSPLHS.

The chain carries TRBV5-1 and TRBJ1-1, with a weak D call TRBD1 (6 bases). The V end was cut by 4 bases, the J end by 1 base, with 14 bases between. Germline values: CDR1 SGHRS, CDR2 YFSETQ. This CDR3 contains 15 residues. The CDR3 nucleotides read TGCGCCAGCAGCCCAAACGGGGGGCCGAACACTGAAGCTTTCTTT. This encodes CASSPNGGPNTEAFF. The full variable domain, rest sourced from reference TRBV5-1 and TRBJ1-1, is KAGVTQTPRYLIKTRGQQVTLSCSPISGHRSVSWYQQTPGQGLQFLFEYFSETQRNKGNFPGRFSGRQFSNSRSEMNVSTLELGDSALYLCASSPNGGPNTEAFFGQGTRLTVV.

This chain uses TRBV19 with TRBJ1-2, with 8 bases matching TRBD1. This CDR3 has 14 residues. V dropped 3 bases and J dropped 2; count of bases not matched to a gene: 2. Per germline, CDR1 LNHDA and CDR2 SQIVND (reference sequence). Written as DNA, the CDR3 is TGTGCCAGTAGTATCCCAGGGGGCAACTATGGCTACACCTTC. It specifies CASSIPGGNYGYTF. Supplemented by reference TRBV19 and TRBJ1-2, the full variable domain reads DGGITQSPKYLFRKEGQNVTLSCEQNLNHDAMYWYRQDPGQGLRLIYYSQIVNDFQKGDIAEGYSVSREKKESFPLTVTSAQKNPTAFYLCASSIPGGNYGYTFGSGTRLTVV.

This clonotype was seen at least ten times. V and J are TRBV7-2 and TRBJ2-2; D remains unclear. Germline V gives CDR1 SGHTA, CDR2 FQGNSA. Trimming took off 3 bases at V and 7 bases at J, with 12 bases between the two ends. This CDR3 spans 14 amino acids. The CDR3 is CASSFYPKGGELFF. DNA of the CDR3: TGTGCCAGCAGCTTTTACCCGAAGGGCGGGGAGCTGTTTTTT.

In its sample, this clonotype was seen many times. The gene calls are TRBV6-5 and TRBJ1-2; D is uncertain. The CDR3 has 13 amino acids. Trimming removed 4 bases at V and 6 bases at J, with 12 bases between. CDR1 MNHEY and CDR2 SVGAGI come from the germline V gene. As DNA, the CDR3 is TGTGCCAGCAGTTTATCGGGTCTCAATGGCTACACCTTC. Amino acid sequence: CASSLSGLNGYTF.

The chain combines TRBV7-2 with TRBJ2-7; 11 bases map to TRBD2. The tail of the sequence fits TRBJ2-5 better, so the J call may be wrong. Germline CDR1 is SGHTA and CDR2 is FQGNSA. The length of the CDR3 is 16 residues. The CDR3 loop is CASSSATSGTQETQYF. The DNA for the CDR3 is TGTGCCAGCAGCTCAGCGACTAGCGGGACACAAGAGACCCAGTACTTC.

Only a few counts were recorded for this clonotype. The chain has TRBV12-3 or TRBV12-4 and TRBJ1-5, with D maybe TRBD1 (5 bases). The CDR3 covers 14 residues. Trimming pared 5 bases from V and 6 bases from J, leaving 14 bases between. Here the CDR3 DNA reads TGTGCCAGCAGTGTGACATTGAGGGGTCAGCCCCAGCATTTT. This sequence encodes CASSVTLRGQPQHF.

The V gene is TRBV24-1, the J gene TRBJ2-5, with TRBD1 matching 8 bases. V dropped 2 bases and J dropped 1; count of bases not matched to a gene: 2. This CDR3 contains 15 residues. Germline CDR1 KGHDR, CDR2 SFDVKD. The chain's CDR3 is CATSDSGTGQETQYF. In DNA, the CDR3 is TGTGCCACCAGTGATTCCGGGACAGGCCAAGAGACCCAGTACTTC.

A remark on this clonotype: A much larger clonotype is one base distant, so this may be a read error. This chain uses TRBV11-2 with TRBJ2-2, with a weak D call TRBD2 (5 bases). The CDR3 loop spans 14 amino acids. Germline loops: CDR1 SGHAT, CDR2 FQNNGV. The CDR3 loop is CASSQDSVMEELFF. CDR3 sequence (DNA): TGCGCCAGCAGCCAAGATAGCGTGATGGAGGAGCTGTTTTTT.

The sample holds many counts of this clonotype. A junction end diverges from the germline sequence, so it may reflect a read error. CDR3 in DNA: TGTGCCAGCAGCGAAGGGTACAGCTACGAGCAGTACTTC. Translation: CASSEGYSYEQYF. This chain links TRBV6-1 with TRBJ2-7, with D unclear. Germline CDR1 and CDR2: MNHNS and SASEGT. The CDR3 length is 13 residues.

In its sample, this clonotype was seen a few times. The chain joins TRBV24-1 to TRBJ2-7; TRBD1 might be the D (5 bases). Germline-derived CDR1 and CDR2 are KGHDR and SFDVKD. The CDR3 extends over 13 amino acids. Trimming stripped 2 bases from V and 6 bases from J, with 10 bases between. This chain's CDR3 is CATSDSSRVEQYF. CDR3 sequence (DNA): TGTGCCACCAGTGATTCGAGCAGGGTCGAGCAGTACTTC.

The sample holds one count of this clonotype. The chain couples TRBV2 to TRBJ1-5; no reliable D call. Germline CDR1 reads SNHLY; CDR2 reads FYNNEI. With 2 bases removed from V and 4 bases from J, the gap between germline ends came to 6 bases. The CDR3 spans 13 residues. DNA of the CDR3: TGTGCCAGCAGTGAAAACCCGAATCAGCCCCAGCATTTT. Amino acids: CASSENPNQPQHF.

On this clonotype itself: A much larger clone lies one base from this, so it may be a read error. V usage is TRBV6-6 and J usage is TRBJ2-2; 9 positions agree with TRBD1. Germline V lookup: CDR1 MNHNY, CDR2 SVGAGI (reference sequence). This CDR3 region has 15 residues. CDR3 sequence reads: CASSSGQGNTGGLFF. DNA of the CDR3: TGTGCCAGCAGCTCGGGACAGGGTAACACCGGGGGGCTGTTTTTT.

This clonotype showed up just once. The chain recombines TRBV27 with TRBJ1-5, with D possibly being TRBD1 (5 bases). CDR3 size: 15 residues. CDR1 is MNHEY, CDR2 SMNVEV, per germline (reference sequence). Trimming removed 8 bases at V and 3 bases at J, with 17 bases between. CDR3 amino acids: CASAPHGGSNQPQHF. CDR3 sequence (DNA): TGTGCCAGCGCACCGCACGGGGGTTCCAATCAGCCCCAGCATTTT.

This clonotype was recorded at least ten times. The chain uses TRBV15 and TRBJ2-7, with no clear D. Between the trimmed V and J ends, which lost 3 bases and 4 bases, there was a span of 22 bases. The CDR3 consists of 17 residues. Germline V gene lookup returns CDR1 LNHNV and CDR2 YYDKDF (reference sequence). This chain's CDR3 is CATSSGSQETVGYEQYF. The CDR3 DNA reads as TGTGCCACCAGCAGCGGTTCCCAGGAGACGGTCGGGTACGAGCAGTACTTC.

The sample holds one count of this clonotype. The chain recombines TRBV7-2 with TRBJ2-5; a possible D gene is TRBD1 (6 bases). The CDR3 length is 14 residues. The germline gives CDR1 SGHTA, CDR2 FQGNSA. The ends were cut back, 6 bases at V and 2 bases at J, with 13 bases in the middle. The CDR3 region is CASRQQGMQETQYF. In DNA, the CDR3 is TGTGCCAGCAGACAACAGGGAATGCAAGAGACCCAGTACTTC.

This clonotype has more than one count but fewer than ten. The chain has TRBV7-3 and TRBJ2-6, with no clear D. Looked up from germline, CDR1 is SGHTA and CDR2 is FQGTGA. V was pared by 1 base and J by 3 bases, with 4 bases between. The length of the CDR3 is 14 residues. CDR3 amino acids: CASSLIGGANVLTF. CDR3 DNA: TGTGCCAGCAGCTTAATAGGTGGGGCCAACGTCCTGACTTTC. Variable domain in full (rest from reference TRBV7-3 and TRBJ2-6): GAGVSQTPSNKVTEKGKYVELRCDPISGHTALYWYRQSLGQGPEFLIYFQGTGAADDSGLPNDRFFAVRPEGSVSTLKIQRTERGDSAVYLCASSLIGGANVLTFGAGSRLTVL.

The chain joins TRBV2 to TRBJ1-5; D is possibly TRBD1 (5 bases). Trimming stripped 8 bases from V and 14 bases from J, with 19 bases between. This CDR3 is built from 12 residues. CDR1 SNHLY and CDR2 FYNNEI come from the germline V gene. CDR3 residues: CASEEGLNYEHF. The CDR3 bases are TGTGCCAGCGAGGAGGGGCTTAACTACGAGCATTTT.

This clonotype was seen only a few times. The rearrangement joins TRBV20-1 to TRBJ1-2, with unresolved D. Trimming pared 1 base from V and 3 bases from J, leaving 15 bases between. Germline values: CDR1 DFQATT, CDR2 SNEGSKA (reference sequence). The CDR3 consists of 15 residues. CDR3 region: CSARVRGAPDYGYTF. In DNA, the CDR3 is TGCAGTGCTAGAGTCCGAGGAGCCCCGGACTATGGCTACACCTTC.

This chain connects TRBV7-9 to TRBJ2-3; D unresolved. The germline V and J ends were trimmed by 5 bases and 6 bases, with 9 bases remaining between them. The CDR3 runs to 12 residues. CDR1 and CDR2 from the germline V gene are SEHNR and FQNEAQ (reference sequence). CDR3 residues: CASSRGWDTQYF. The CDR3 DNA follows: TGTGCCAGCAGCCGCGGCTGGGATACGCAGTATTTT.

J is TRBJ1-1 and V is TRBV20-1; D is ambiguous. The germline gives CDR1 DFQATT, CDR2 SNEGSKA (reference sequence). The CDR3 sequence is 14 residues long. V was trimmed by 2 bases and J by 4 bases, leaving 14 bases between them. The CDR3: CSARRRSLSTEAFF. The CDR3 DNA sequence: TGCAGTGCTAGACGGAGGAGTCTGTCCACTGAAGCTTTCTTT.